Sequencing of this TCR beta chain was carried out in a study of CD8 T cells in Susac syndrome. The V end was cut by 2 bases, the J end by 5 bases, with 10 bases between. This CDR3 is 13 amino acids long. Germline V gene data show CDR1 as PRHDT and CDR2 as FYEKMQ (reference sequence). The TEMRA cells underwent FACS enrichment, while the CD8+ and CD4+ T cells underwent negative isolation. RNA amounts of 0.5 to 1 ug underwent reverse transcription with random hexamers. The method of amplification for TCR beta CDR3 was immunoSEQ multiplex PCR, covering 54 Vbeta and 13 Jbeta. Each CDR3 protein is one row after TCRdb ran MiXCR on the immunoSEQ multiplex PCR reads. The sample shows 170,000 or so distinct CDR3 sequences, around 96% of them seen only once.

The chain combines TRBV13 with TRBJ2-7, with D maybe TRBD1 (5 bases). This receptor was obtained from a human donor with multiple sclerosis. The sample was CD8+ T cells from PBMCs. The CDR3 DNA reads as TGTGCCAGCAGCTTACCTGGGGCGAACGAGCAGTACTTC. Translation: CASSLPGANEQYF. The complete variable domain, with remaining parts taken from reference TRBV13 and TRBJ2-7, reads AAGVIQSPRHLIKEKRETATLKCYPIPRHDTVYWYQQGPGQDPQFLISFYEKMQSDKGSIPDRFSAQQFSDYHSELNMSSLELGDSALYFCASSLPGANEQYFGPGTRLTVT.